The source of this T cell receptor (beta chain) is a study of CD8+ T cells in alopecia areata. Study findings and constraints: Lesional tissue from the scalp (especially in alopecia totalis/universalis) showed higher clonality than normal scalp. Mouse data revealed clearer TCR sharing than patient data did, a gap possibly tied to HLA.

The authors extracted RNA and reverse transcribed it into cDNA as the sequencing template. TCRdb's copy holds only in-frame clones and misses some; the assay was immunoSEQ multiplex PCR. Among some 110,000 clones listed, about 60% were seen once. PBMC-derived CD4+ and CD8+ T cells were sorted. CDR1 SQVTM and CDR2 ANQGSEA come from the germline V gene. V was shortened by 4 bases and J by 7 bases, with 16 bases between the two germline ends. The CDR3 sequence is 14 residues long. Concerning this clone itself: Antigen specificity is unknown.

The sequenced material came from CD4+ T cells sorted from blood. The receptor was derived from a human donor in good health. The gene calls are TRBV29-1 and TRBJ1-4, with D unresolved. For the CDR3, the DNA is TGCAGCGTTGCCGGACTGCAGGATGGTGAAAAACTGTTTTTT. Translated, it gives CSVAGLQDGEKLFF.